This TCR beta chain was sequenced in a study of beta chain features in type 1 diabetes. Study-wide findings and caveats: Amplification by PCR could prefer shorter templates, with the same effect in patients and controls. In comparison with healthy donors, patients had naive, central memory and Treg TCRB repertoires that appeared more similar. Type 1 diabetes patients had VDJ junctions that carried fewer insertions and more deletions.

About this clone: What it recognizes is unknown.

Sorted populations all exceeded 95% purity. Expressed TCRB transcripts were sequenced because the entire RNA isolate underwent reverse transcription. Clones were sequenced by immunoSEQ multiplex PCR, and TCRdb holds only the in-frame ones, with some missing. The sample contains 130,000 or so clones, 9% to 10% of which appear only once. The V and J ends lost 6 bases and 5 bases respectively, with 19 bases between them. The germline CDR1 and CDR2 sequences are SGHAT and FQNNGV. The CDR3 spans 16 residues. This sequence was found in a woman aged 40 to 50 in good health. Sequencing was done on a sample of central memory CD4+ T cells from blood. The gene calls are TRBV11-2 and TRBJ2-2; D is possibly TRBD2 (6 bases). This chain's CDR3 is CASRALNGGATGELFF. CDR3 nucleotide sequence: TGTGCCAGCAGAGCTCTCAACGGGGGAGCGACCGGGGAGCTGTTTTTT. The whole variable domain, filled in from reference TRBV11-2 and TRBJ2-2, reads EAGVAQSPRYKIIEKRQSVAFWCNPISGHATLYWYQQILGQGPKLLIQFQNNGVVDDSQLPKDRFSAERLKGVDSTLKIQPAKLEDSAVYLCASRALNGGATGELFFGEGSRLTVL.